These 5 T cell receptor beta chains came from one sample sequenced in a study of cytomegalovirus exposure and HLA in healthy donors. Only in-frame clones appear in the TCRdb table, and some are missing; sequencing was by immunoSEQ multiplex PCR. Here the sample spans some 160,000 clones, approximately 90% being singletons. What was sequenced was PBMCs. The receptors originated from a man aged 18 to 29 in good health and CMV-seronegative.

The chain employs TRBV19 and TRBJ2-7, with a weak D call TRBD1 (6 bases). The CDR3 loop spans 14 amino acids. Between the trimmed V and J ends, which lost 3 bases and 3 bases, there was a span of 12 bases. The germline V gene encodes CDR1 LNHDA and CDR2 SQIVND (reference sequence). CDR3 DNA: TGTGCCAGTAGTATGCCGGGCAGGGGCTACGAGCAGTACTTC. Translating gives CASSMPGRGYEQYF.

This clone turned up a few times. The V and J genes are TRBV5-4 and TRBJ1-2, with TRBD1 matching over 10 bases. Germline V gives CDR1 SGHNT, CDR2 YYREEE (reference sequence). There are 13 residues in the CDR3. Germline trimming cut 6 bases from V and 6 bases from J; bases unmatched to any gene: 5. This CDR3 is CASKLTGGDGYTF. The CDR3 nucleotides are TGTGCCAGCAAATTGACAGGGGGCGATGGCTACACCTTC. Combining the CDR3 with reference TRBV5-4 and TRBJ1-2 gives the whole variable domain ETGVTQSPTHLIKTRGQQVTLRCSSQSGHNTVSWYQQALGQGPQFIFQYYREEENGRGNFPPRFSGLQFPNYSSELNVNALELDDSALYLCASKLTGGDGYTFGSGTRLTVV.

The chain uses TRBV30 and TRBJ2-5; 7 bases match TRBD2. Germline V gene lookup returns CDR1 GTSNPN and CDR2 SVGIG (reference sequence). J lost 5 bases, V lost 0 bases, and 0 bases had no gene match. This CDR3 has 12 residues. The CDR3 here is CAWSVGGETQYF. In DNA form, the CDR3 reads TGTGCCTGGAGTGTCGGGGGGGAGACCCAGTACTTC.

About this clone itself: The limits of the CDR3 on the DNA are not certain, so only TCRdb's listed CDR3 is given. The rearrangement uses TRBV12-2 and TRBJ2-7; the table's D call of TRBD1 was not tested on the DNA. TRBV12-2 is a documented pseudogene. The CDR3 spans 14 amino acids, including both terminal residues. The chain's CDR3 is CASRFGQGAHEQYV.

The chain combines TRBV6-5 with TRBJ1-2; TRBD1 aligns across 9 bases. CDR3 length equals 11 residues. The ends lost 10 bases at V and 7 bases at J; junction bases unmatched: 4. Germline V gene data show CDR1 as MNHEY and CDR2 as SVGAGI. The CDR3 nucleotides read TGTGCCATACAGGGGGCGAGTGGCTACACCTTC. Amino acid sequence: CAIQGASGYTF.